The 32 T cell receptor beta chains below come from one sample, sequenced in a study of control samples from healthy donors and cancer patients. Repertoires were generated with immunoSEQ multiplex PCR, while TCRdb's copy carries only in-frame clones and drops some. The table shows fewer than 85,000 clones, with 85% to 95% occurring only once. The specimen sequenced was blood. The receptors shown here come from a woman aged 55-70 years in good health.

The rearrangement links TRBV13 to TRBJ2-2; D uncertain. Trimming shortened V by 2 bases and J by 2 bases, and 3 bases separated the two germline ends. This CDR3 has 13 residues. Germline V CDR1 and CDR2: PRHDT, FYEKMQ (reference sequence). The CDR3 loop is CASSLSNTGELFF. The CDR3 region has the DNA TGTGCCAGCAGCTTATCAAACACCGGGGAGCTGTTTTTT. The full variable domain, completed using reference TRBV13 and TRBJ2-2, is AAGVIQSPRHLIKEKRETATLKCYPIPRHDTVYWYQQGPGQDPQFLISFYEKMQSDKGSIPDRFSAQQFSDYHSELNMSSLELGDSALYFCASSLSNTGELFFGEGSRLTVL.

V gene TRBV6-1 combines with J gene TRBJ2-5; 10 positions agree with TRBD2. V shed 0 bases and J 1 base; nucleotides not matched to a gene: 2. The CDR3 extends over 16 amino acids. Looked up from germline, CDR1 is MNHNS and CDR2 is SASEGT. CDR3 coding DNA: TGTGCCAGCAGTGAAGCCGGACTAGCGGTCCAAGAGACCCAGTACTTC. Protein product: CASSEAGLAVQETQYF.

The V gene is TRBV29-1, the J gene TRBJ2-5; D remains ambiguous. Germline V gene sequence: CDR1 SQVTM, CDR2 ANQGSEA. V lost 6 bases to trimming and J lost 5 bases, with 7 bases between them. This CDR3 region has 10 residues. The CDR3 nucleotides read TGCAGCGTGGGTTGGGAGACCCAGTACTTC. Translating gives CSVGWETQYF.

The rearrangement joins TRBV24-1 to TRBJ2-7; 10 bases match TRBD1. Looked up from germline, CDR1 is KGHDR and CDR2 is SFDVKD. There are 13 residues in the CDR3. The J segment lost 7 bases and the V segment lost 4 bases, leaving 3 bases of the junction unmatched. CDR3 sequence: CATSEGQGREQYF. CDR3 coding DNA: TGTGCCACCAGTGAGGGACAGGGGCGGGAGCAGTACTTC.

This clone turned up a few times. This chain links TRBV18 with TRBJ2-2, with 8 positions matching TRBD1. After removal of 3 bases from V and 6 bases from J, the junction contained 6 bases not matched to a gene. The CDR3 spans 15 residues. Germline CDR1 KGHSH, CDR2 LQKENI. For the CDR3, the DNA is TGTGCCAGCTCACCGGGACAGGCCTCTTCCGGGGAGCTGTTTTTT. Amino acid sequence: CASSPGQASSGELFF. The full variable domain, its missing parts supplied by reference TRBV18 and TRBJ2-2, is NAGVMQNPRHLVRRRGQEARLRCSPMKGHSHVYWYRQLPEEGLKFMVYLQKENIIDESGMPKERFSAEFPKEGPSILRIQQVVRGDSAAYFCASSPGQASSGELFFGEGSRLTVL.

J is TRBJ1-2 and V is TRBV9, with a tentative D call TRBD1 (6 bases). This CDR3 is built from 14 residues. With 5 bases removed from V and 7 bases from J, the gap between germline ends came to 18 bases. CDR1 is SGDLS and CDR2 is YYNGEE in the germline V gene. The CDR3, as DNA: TGTGCCAGCAGATCGACAGGAGGTCGTCTTGGCTACACCTTC. The encoded protein is CASRSTGGRLGYTF.

This rearrangement joins TRBV4-3 to TRBJ2-4, with D perhaps matching TRBD2 (6 bases). This CDR3 contains 18 residues. The germline CDR1 and CDR2 sequences are LGHNA and YSLEER. The germline V and J ends were trimmed by 0 bases and 0 bases, with 15 bases remaining between them. The CDR3 DNA is TGCGCCAGCAGCCAAGATCTGGGAGGTGCAATAGCCAAAAACATTCAGTACTTC. Translated: CASSQDLGGAIAKNIQYF.

The CDR3 reads CASSLAGAGVAETQYF. DNA for the CDR3: TGCGCCAGCAGCTTGGCAGGAGCGGGAGTTGCCGAGACCCAGTACTTC. The chain couples TRBV5-1 to TRBJ2-5; TRBD2 matches 8 bases. CDR1 and CDR2 from the germline V gene are SGHRS and YFSETQ. Trimming took 0 bases from V and 5 from J; bases not matched to a gene: 9. CDR3 length: 16 amino acids.

This clone was observed a handful of times. The J gene is TRBJ1-2, the V gene TRBV7-2; D possibly corresponds to TRBD1 (6 bases). Germline V gene sequence: CDR1 SGHTA, CDR2 FQGNSA. The V gene lost 1 base and the J gene lost 6 bases, with 15 bases spanning the gap. This CDR3 spans 15 amino acids. The CDR3 sequence is CASSLVGGGKDGYTF. Written as DNA, the CDR3 is TGTGCCAGCAGCTTAGTAGGGGGGGGCAAGGATGGCTACACCTTC.

The chain couples TRBV19 to TRBJ2-1; weak D call: TRBD2 (6 bases). Trimming took off 3 bases at V and 4 bases at J, with 16 bases between the two ends. CDR1 is LNHDA and CDR2 is SQIVND in the germline V gene (reference sequence). The CDR3 spans 16 residues. The CDR3 DNA reads as TGTGCCAGTAGTATTGGCCGGGGTAGCGGTTACAATGAGCAGTTCTTC. Translating it yields CASSIGRGSGYNEQFF.

A remark on this clone: The junction departs from germline at one end; a sequencing error may be responsible. CDR3 bases: TGTGCTAGCAGCGGTGGGCGCGGGGCAGCCTACGAGCAGTACTTC. This gives the protein CASSGGRGAAYEQYF. The rearrangement joins TRBV7-7 to TRBJ2-7; perhaps TRBD2 as D (6 bases). The CDR3 covers 15 residues. Germline V gene sequence: CDR1 SSHAT, CDR2 FNYEAQ (reference sequence).

The chain combines TRBV2 with TRBJ1-6; D is possibly TRBD1 (6 bases). CDR1 and CDR2 (germline): SNHLY, FYNNEI. V lost 4 bases, J lost 0 bases, and 10 bases lay in between. The CDR3 has 16 residues. CDR3 amino acids: CASSVRGNSYNSPLHF. In DNA form, the CDR3 reads TGTGCCAGCAGTGTTAGGGGGAACTCCTATAATTCACCCCTCCACTTT.

This clone was observed once. The V gene is TRBV19, the J gene TRBJ1-1; D may be TRBD1 (5 bases). CDR3 size: 15 residues. V was shortened by 2 bases and J by 1 base, with 11 bases between the two germline ends. Germline values: CDR1 LNHDA, CDR2 SQIVND (reference sequence). CDR3 in amino acids: CASSIRGGPNTEAFF. The DNA of the CDR3 is TGTGCCAGTAGTATAAGGGGCGGACCGAACACTGAAGCTTTCTTT.

This clone appeared a single time. V is TRBV28 and J is TRBJ2-1; TRBD1 or TRBD2 may be the D gene (6 bases each). Trimming removed 4 bases from V and 10 bases from J, with 11 bases in between. The CDR3 runs 12 residues. Germline loops: CDR1 MDHEN, CDR2 SYDVKM. This CDR3 is CASSYQGREQFF. Written as DNA, the CDR3 is TGTGCCAGCAGTTATCAGGGGAGGGAGCAGTTCTTC.

The chain recombines TRBV27 with TRBJ1-2; no firm D call. Germline CDR1 MNHEY, CDR2 SMNVEV (reference sequence). The V and J ends lost 3 bases and 5 bases respectively, with 13 bases between them. CDR3 length equals 14 residues. CDR3 in DNA: TGTGCCAGCAGTTTGGCCCCCCGTGGGTATGGCTACACCTTC. Encoded protein: CASSLAPRGYGYTF.

The genes are TRBV7-2 and TRBJ1-1; no clear D gene. The length of the CDR3 is 14 residues. Trimming took off 1 base at V and 4 bases at J, with 10 bases between the two ends. Germline CDR1 is SGHTA and CDR2 is FQGNSA. DNA of the CDR3: TGTGCCAGCAGCTTAGAGTGGCCGCGCACTGAAGCTTTCTTT. Protein sequence: CASSLEWPRTEAFF.

As regards this clone: The same CDR3 also results from other DNA sequences found in this sample. The chain uses TRBV5-1 and TRBJ2-7, with 10 nucleotides matching TRBD1. CDR1 and CDR2 (germline): SGHRS, YFSETQ. The CDR3 contains 17 residues. V lost 0 bases and J lost 3; bases outside the gene matches: 9. The CDR3 nucleotides read TGCGCCAGCAGCTTGGCCGGGTGGACAGGGGGGGGCTACGAGCAGTACTTC. Amino acid sequence: CASSLAGWTGGGYEQYF.

The rearrangement uses TRBV18 and TRBJ2-1; 7 bases map to TRBD1. Trimming took 2 bases from V and 0 from J; bases not matched to a gene: 4. Germline CDR1 reads KGHSH; CDR2 reads LQKENI. The CDR3 runs to 16 residues. DNA of the CDR3: TGTGCCAGCTCACCAATGGGACAGAGCTCCTACAATGAGCAGTTCTTC. Translation: CASSPMGQSSYNEQFF. The variable domain in full, with the rest retrieved from reference TRBV18 and TRBJ2-1, is NAGVMQNPRHLVRRRGQEARLRCSPMKGHSHVYWYRQLPEEGLKFMVYLQKENIIDESGMPKERFSAEFPKEGPSILRIQQVVRGDSAAYFCASSPMGQSSYNEQFFGPGTRLTVL.

The V call is TRBV5-1, the J call TRBJ1-1; perhaps TRBD1 as D (6 bases). This CDR3 has 15 residues. In germline, CDR1 is SGHRS, CDR2 YFSETQ. V was clipped by 2 bases and J by 2 bases, with 13 bases between them. The CDR3 spells CASSLDGQTNTEAFF. CDR3 coding DNA: TGCGCCAGCAGCTTAGATGGACAGACCAACACTGAAGCTTTCTTT. The full variable domain, in which reference TRBV5-1 and TRBJ1-1 provide the parts outside the CDR3, is KAGVTQTPRYLIKTRGQQVTLSCSPISGHRSVSWYQQTPGQGLQFLFEYFSETQRNKGNFPGRFSGRQFSNSRSEMNVSTLELGDSALYLCASSLDGQTNTEAFFGQGTRLTVV.

This clone was observed a single time. The chain joins TRBV11-2 to TRBJ2-7; weak D call: TRBD1 (5 bases). The ends were cut back, 3 bases at V and 3 bases at J, with 15 bases in the middle. The CDR3 length is 15 residues. CDR1 is SGHAT and CDR2 is FQNNGV in the germline V gene. The CDR3 loop is CASSFRPDSYYEQYF. Here the CDR3 DNA reads TGTGCCAGCAGCTTTAGGCCTGACAGTTACTACGAGCAGTACTTC.

The chain couples TRBV28 to TRBJ1-6; D call uncertain. Germline V CDR1 and CDR2: MDHEN, SYDVKM. The ends were cut back, 5 bases at V and 10 bases at J, with 6 bases in the middle. CDR3 length equals 11 residues. In DNA form, the CDR3 reads TGTGCCAGCAGTGCGTTATCACCCCTCCACTTT. It is translated as CASSALSPLHF.

The chain is built from TRBV7-9 and TRBJ2-7, with D tentatively TRBD2 (5 bases). Trimming cost V 5 bases and J 2 bases, with 10 bases left between them. The CDR3 extends over 13 amino acids. Germline lookup yields CDR1 SEHNR and CDR2 FQNEAQ (reference sequence). This CDR3 reads CASSPSIPYEQYF. CDR3 DNA sequence: TGTGCCAGCAGCCCTAGCATCCCCTACGAGCAGTACTTC.

This chain links TRBV6-5 with TRBJ2-5; the D is unclear. CDR1 is MNHEY and CDR2 is SVGAGI in the germline V gene. Trimming left V 2 bases short and J 1 base short, with 11 bases between. This CDR3 is built from 15 residues. The CDR3 sequence is CASSYRATAQETQYF. The CDR3 nucleotides are TGTGCCAGCAGTTACCGGGCCACAGCCCAAGAGACCCAGTACTTC.

This sequence joins TRBV24-1 and TRBJ2-1, with D perhaps assigned TRBD1 or TRBD2 (5 bases each). CDR1 KGHDR and CDR2 SFDVKD come from the germline V gene. V was cut by 4 bases and J by 2 bases, with 14 bases left in between. This CDR3 has 16 residues. The CDR3 sequence is CATSDVPGPTYNEQFF. The CDR3 DNA sequence: TGTGCCACCAGTGACGTCCCGGGACCAACCTACAATGAGCAGTTCTTC.

J is TRBJ2-1 and V is TRBV12-3 or TRBV12-4, with no clear D. This CDR3 is 12 amino acids long. Deletions cut 6 bases from V and 8 bases from J, with 11 bases between. CDR3: CASRTLVHEQFF. CDR3 nucleotides: TGTGCCAGCAGAACTCTAGTCCATGAGCAGTTCTTC.

J is TRBJ2-3 and V is TRBV5-6, with D unresolved. CDR3 length: 11 residues. V shed 4 bases and J shed 5 bases, with 5 bases lying between them. CDR1 and CDR2 (germline): SGHDT, YYEEEE. The CDR3 reads CASSMEDTQYF. The CDR3 DNA reads TGTGCCAGCAGCATGGAAGATACGCAGTATTTT. Together with reference TRBV5-6 and TRBJ2-3, the CDR3 gives the full variable domain: DAGVTQSPTHLIKTRGQQVTLRCSPKSGHDTVSWYQQALGQGPQFIFQYYEEEERQRGNFPDRFSGHQFPNYSSELNVNALLLGDSALYLCASSMEDTQYFGPGTRLTVL.

The chain links TRBV7-9 to TRBJ2-5; the D is unclear. This CDR3 comprises 12 residues. Trimming cost V 3 bases and J 5 bases, with 7 bases left between them. From germline, CDR1 is SEHNR and CDR2 FQNEAQ (reference sequence). For the CDR3, the DNA is TGTGCCAGCAGCTTGAATATCGAGACCCAGTACTTC. Its protein product is CASSLNIETQYF.

This chain joins TRBV30 and TRBJ1-2; D uncertain. There are 13 residues in the CDR3. The germline V gene has CDR1 GTSNPN and CDR2 SVGIG (reference sequence). V shed 0 bases and J shed 3 bases, with 8 bases lying between them. Here the CDR3 reads CAWSVPDYYGYTF. The CDR3 nucleotides read TGTGCCTGGAGTGTCCCAGACTACTATGGCTACACCTTC.

The table lists this clone with a count of one. This rearrangement joins TRBV5-1 to TRBJ2-5, with D uncertain. The CDR3 spans 11 residues. In germline, CDR1 is SGHRS, CDR2 YFSETQ. Trimming cost V 4 bases and J 3 bases, with 4 bases left between them. The CDR3 sequence is CASSMEETQYF. The CDR3 region has the DNA TGCGCCAGCAGCATGGAAGAGACCCAGTACTTC.

The chain has TRBV4-3 and TRBJ2-2, with TRBD1 identical over 11 bases. The trim removed 0 bases at V and 8 bases at J, leaving 11 bases unmatched. This CDR3 comprises 18 residues. Per germline, CDR1 LGHNA and CDR2 YSLEER. CDR3 DNA: TGCGCCAGCAGCCAAGATGTTTTGGGACAGGGGGTGGTTGGGGAGCTGTTTTTT. Its protein is CASSQDVLGQGVVGELFF.

This chain links TRBV15 with TRBJ2-2; 13 bases are a match to TRBD2. Germline lookup yields CDR1 LNHNV and CDR2 YYDKDF (reference sequence). The CDR3 is 17 amino acids. V gave up 1 base and J gave up 3 bases; unmatched junction bases: 2. CDR3 amino acids: CATSRGLAGGDTGELFF. CDR3 DNA: TGTGCCACCAGCAGAGGACTAGCGGGAGGTGACACCGGGGAGCTGTTTTTT.

The chain combines TRBV2 with TRBJ1-2; maybe TRBD1 (5 bases). The CDR3 length is 14 residues. With 3 bases removed from V and 8 bases from J, the gap between germline ends came to 16 bases. Germline-derived CDR1 and CDR2 are SNHLY and FYNNEI. The CDR3 loop reads CASSEIRGVRGYTF. In DNA form, the CDR3 reads TGTGCCAGCAGTGAGATTAGAGGGGTTAGAGGCTACACCTTC.